This TCR beta chain was identified during a study of blood T cell repertoires in COVID-19. Study background: The origin of the acute and convalescent COVID-19 samples was the United States, Italy and Spain. T cells, B-cell-depleted T cells, or PBMCs provided the cDNA or gDNA that served as material.

Original processing notes: It was from reference gene primer amplification that nucleated cell counts were estimated. The table came from immunoSEQ multiplex PCR; TCRdb's copy has only in-frame clones and leaves some out. D and trimming were read from the DNA, whereas the V and J calls and clone size are those reported in that table. The sample includes under 85,000 clones, 85% to 90% of them seen just once. The V and J ends lost 5 bases and 1 base respectively, with 14 bases between them. Germline assignment: CDR1 LNHNV and CDR2 YYDKDF (reference sequence). The CDR3 length is 15 residues. The chain uses TRBV15 and TRBJ1-1; TRBD1 is a possible D gene (6 bases). Sequencing was carried out using peripheral blood. This clonotype was obtained from a man older than 75 with acute or convalescent COVID-19. The CDR3 loop reads CATSPRQETNTEAFF. The CDR3, as DNA: TGTGCCACCAGCCCACGACAGGAGACGAACACTGAAGCTTTCTTT. The variable domain in full, completed from reference TRBV15 and TRBJ1-1, reads DAMVIQNPRYQVTQFGKPVTLSCSQTLNHNVMYWYQQKSSQAPKLLFHYYDKDFNNEADTPDNFQSRRPNTSFCFLDIRSPGLGDTAMYLCATSPRQETNTEAFFGQGTRLTVV.